This TCR beta chain was documented in a study of radiation and T cells in renal cell carcinoma. Looking at the study overall: Nephrectomy followed 15 Gy stereotactic body radiation by 4 weeks.

Findings and caveats of the study: Pretreatment tumor biopsies were lacking, so baseline clonotypes are unknown. From baseline, blood top tumor clonotypes peaked at 2 weeks post-radiation.

This table comes from immunoSEQ multiplex PCR, and its TCRdb copy is limited to in-frame clones, with some not included. This sample yields 130,000 or so clones, of which 75% to 90% are seen a single time; around 25% belongs to the top ten. CDR1 and CDR2 from the germline V gene are KGHSH and LQKENI. The V end was cut by 4 bases, the J end by 4 bases, with 16 bases between. The CDR3 is made up of 15 amino acids. Time point described: baseline pretreatment blood. Treatment given: 15 Gy SBRT to primary tumor, nephrectomy 4 weeks later. Clear cell pathology was present in this patient's renal cell carcinoma. This clone has only a few counts. No antigen is known for it.

The TCR sequence derives from a woman aged 45-65 years with renal cell carcinoma. The sample here was blood, taken from a patient whose treatment included radiotherapy and nephrectomy. This sequence joins TRBV18 and TRBJ2-5; the D gene is possibly TRBD1 (5 bases). The CDR3 DNA sequence: TGTGCCAGCTCACGTACCAGGGAAGGCGGAGAGACCCAGTACTTC. Encoded protein: CASSRTREGGETQYF.